This is a list of T cell receptor beta chains from one sample in a study of beta chain features in type 1 diabetes. Sequencing used immunoSEQ multiplex PCR; TCRdb keeps in-frame clones, though not all of them. Among roughly 150,000 clones listed, 7.5% to 10% were seen once. The sequenced sample consisted of central memory CD4+ T cells from blood. The source of these receptors is a young woman in good health. The CDR3 runs from the conserved cysteine through the conserved F or W. Fields, in order: D gene, J gene, V gene, clone size, CDR3 protein, CDR3 DNA. The D gene is left open where the match is weak. Clone size is not always given. Where it is, it says once, few, many or a class for expanded clones.

NA TRBJ1-1 TRBV5-1 NA CASSLATANTEAFF TGCGCCAGCAGCTTGGCGACAGCGAACACTGAAGCTTTCTTT
NA TRBJ2-2 TRBV29-1 NA CSAEGGDLTGELFF TGCAGCGCGGAGGGGGGGGACCTGACCGGGGAGCTGTTTTTT
TRBD2 TRBJ2-1 TRBV29-1 NA CSVAGTSGNYNEQFF TGCAGCGTCGCCGGGACTAGCGGGAACTACAATGAGCAGTTCTTC
TRBD1 TRBJ1-2 TRBV10-3 NA CAISQDRGYGYTF TGTGCCATCAGCCAAGACAGGGGGTATGGCTACACCTTC
NA TRBJ2-1 TRBV4-1 few CASSLAGGGESNEQFF TGCGCCAGCAGCCTAGCAGGAGGGGGCGAGAGCAATGAGCAGTTCTTC
NA TRBJ1-6 TRBV4-3 many CASSQVGSSPLHF TGCGCCAGCAGCCAAGTTGGTAGTTCACCCCTCCACTTT
NA TRBJ1-2 TRBV4-1 NA CASSQIFREGYTF TGCGCCAGCAGCCAAATATTCAGGGAAGGCTACACCTTC
TRBD2 TRBJ2-3 TRBV5-6 few CARTSGNESTDTQYF TGTGCCAGGACTAGCGGGAACGAGAGCACAGATACGCAGTATTTT
NA TRBJ1-1 TRBV29-1 few CSAGGRNTEAFF TGCAGCGCTGGGGGGAGGAACACTGAAGCTTTCTTT
TRBD2 TRBJ2-5 TRBV7-2 few CASSFQTSGGETQYF TGTGCCAGCAGCTTTCAAACTAGCGGGGGTGAGACCCAGTACTTC
TRBD2 TRBJ2-5 TRBV6-1 NA CASSDPGLAGRETQYF TGTGCCAGCAGTGACCCCGGACTAGCGGGCAGAGAGACCCAGTACTTC